The 16 T cell receptor beta chains reported below all come from one sample, sequenced in a study of neurological immune-mediated disorders. TCRdb redid the calling of the 5' RACE reads with MiXCR, one entry per CDR3 protein. This sample has around 67,000 distinct CDR3 sequences; 4% to 6% occur once, and the top ten carry around 6.8%. Sequenced: PBMCs. Source of these receptors: a man aged 18 to 35 with multiple sclerosis.

This clonotype has ten or more counts. The rearrangement links TRBV20-1 to TRBJ1-2; 9 nucleotides line up with TRBD1. CDR1 DFQATT and CDR2 SNEGSKA come from the germline V gene (reference sequence). This CDR3 is built from 14 residues. The V gene end was trimmed by 2 bases and the J gene end by 4 bases; junction bases not matched to a gene: 5. The CDR3 region is CSARPQDRGYGYTF. The CDR3 DNA is TGCAGTGCTAGACCTCAGGACAGGGGCTATGGCTACACCTTC.

This clonotype has a count of ten or more. The chain has TRBV3-1 and TRBJ2-7, with 8 bases aligning to TRBD2. The CDR3 sequence is 15 residues long. J was trimmed by 2 bases and V by 2 bases; bases with no gene match: 5. Germline values: CDR1 LGHDT, CDR2 YNNKEL (reference sequence). The CDR3 region is CASSQWRGDAYEQYF. CDR3 coding DNA: TGTGCCAGCAGCCAATGGCGGGGGGACGCCTACGAGCAGTACTTC.

The sample holds many counts of this clonotype. The chain combines TRBV5-6 with TRBJ2-1; 9 nucleotides line up with TRBD2. Germline-derived CDR1 and CDR2 are SGHDT and YYEEEE. The CDR3 covers 18 residues. V dropped 5 bases and J dropped 0; count of bases not matched to a gene: 12. CDR3 region: CASSPSSGVHSSYNEQFF. The CDR3 DNA sequence: TGTGCCAGCAGTCCCTCTAGCGGGGTGCACAGCTCCTACAATGAGCAGTTCTTC.

This clonotype was found many times. This sequence joins TRBV5-1 and TRBJ2-3, with 13 bases lining up with TRBD2. The CDR3 has 17 residues. The J segment lost 0 bases and the V segment lost 4 bases, leaving 5 bases of the junction unmatched. CDR1 and CDR2 from the germline V gene are SGHRS and YFSETQ. The CDR3 region has the DNA TGCGCCAGCAGCCCGGGACTAGCGGGGTCTAGCACAGATACGCAGTATTTT. This translates into CASSPGLAGSSTDTQYF. Full variable domain (remainder filled in from reference TRBV5-1 and TRBJ2-3): KAGVTQTPRYLIKTRGQQVTLSCSPISGHRSVSWYQQTPGQGLQFLFEYFSETQRNKGNFPGRFSGRQFSNSRSEMNVSTLELGDSALYLCASSPGLAGSSTDTQYFGPGTRLTVL.

There are many counts of this clonotype. The chain uses TRBV7-2 and TRBJ2-1; D possibly corresponds to TRBD2 (5 bases). The CDR3 is 19 amino acids. Trimming cost V 4 bases and J 3 bases, with 25 bases left between them. CDR1 is SGHTA and CDR2 is FQGNSA in the germline V gene. CDR3 coding DNA: TGTGCCAGCAGCTCCAGACTTAAGAACACTAGGGCCGTCTACAATGAGCAGTTCTTC. Amino acids: CASSSRLKNTRAVYNEQFF. Based on the CDR3 plus reference TRBV7-2 and TRBJ2-1, the full variable domain is GAGVSQSPSNKVTEKGKDVELRCDPISGHTALYWYRQSLGQGLEFLIYFQGNSAPDKSGLPSDRFSAERTGGSVSTLTIQRTQQEDSAVYLCASSSRLKNTRAVYNEQFFGPGTRLTVL.

This clonotype was seen ten or more times. The rearrangement uses TRBV27 and TRBJ2-3, with 13 positions matching TRBD2. The germline gives CDR1 MNHEY, CDR2 SMNVEV (reference sequence). J was trimmed by 5 bases and V by 3 bases; bases with no gene match: 5. This CDR3 comprises 16 residues. In DNA, the CDR3 is TGTGCCAGCAGTTTCCAACTAGCGGGAGGGCAAGATACGCAGTATTTT. This translates into CASSFQLAGGQDTQYF.

This clonotype has ten or more counts. J is TRBJ1-5 and V is TRBV5-6; possible D gene TRBD1, 6 bases. Germline lookup yields CDR1 SGHDT and CDR2 YYEEEE. CDR3 length equals 14 residues. V was cut by 0 bases and J by 4 bases, with 8 bases left in between. The CDR3 DNA sequence: TGTGCCAGCAGCTTGGTCCAGGGGAATCAGCCCCAGCATTTT. It translates to CASSLVQGNQPQHF.

In its sample, this clonotype was seen many times. This chain uses TRBV7-9 with TRBJ2-7; D unresolved. This CDR3 comprises 17 residues. CDR1 is SEHNR, CDR2 FQNEAQ, per germline (reference sequence). Trimming left V 5 bases short and J 0 bases short, with 20 bases between. The CDR3 DNA reads as TGTGCCAGCAGCCCCCCCTCCACAGTGGGCAACTCCTACGAGCAGTACTTC. This codes for CASSPPSTVGNSYEQYF.

This clonotype showed up many times. V and J are TRBV5-1 and TRBJ2-5; 9 positions agree with TRBD1. Germline V CDR1 and CDR2: SGHRS, YFSETQ. V lost 4 bases and J lost 2; bases outside the gene matches: 6. The CDR3 covers 15 residues. The chain's CDR3 is CASSTGGGTQETQYF. CDR3 nucleotide sequence: TGCGCCAGCAGCACAGGGGGCGGGACACAAGAGACCCAGTACTTC.

Ten or more counts support this clonotype. At one boundary the junction diverges from the germline segment, which might be a read error. This rearrangement joins TRBV5-5 to TRBJ2-5; TRBD2 aligns across 9 bases. Germline CDR1 SGHKS, CDR2 YYEKEE (reference sequence). The CDR3 length is 14 residues. The DNA for the CDR3 is TGCGCCAGCAGCCAGCGACTAGCGGAAGAGACCCAGTACTTC. It is translated as CASSQRLAEETQYF.

This clonotype was seen repeatedly, ten times or more. V usage is TRBV18 and J usage is TRBJ2-7; 11 bases match TRBD2. The CDR3 has 15 amino acids. Trimming at V came to 6 bases and at J to 1 base, leaving 5 bases not matched to a gene. Germline V CDR1 and CDR2: KGHSH, LQKENI. CDR3 residues: CASSFSGRASYEQYF. The CDR3 bases are TGTGCCAGCTCTTTTAGCGGGAGGGCTTCCTACGAGCAGTACTTC.

The sample holds many counts of this clonotype. This sequence joins TRBV29-1 and TRBJ2-7, with 11 bases aligning to TRBD2. The J segment lost 4 bases and the V segment lost 6 bases, leaving 8 bases of the junction unmatched. Germline CDR1 is SQVTM and CDR2 is ANQGSEA. This CDR3 contains 14 residues. The CDR3 DNA reads TGCAGCGTCCTCACTAGCGGGAGACAGTACGAGCAGTACTTC. Translating it yields CSVLTSGRQYEQYF.

This clonotype has a count of ten or more. V gene TRBV20-1 combines with J gene TRBJ1-1; D possibly corresponds to TRBD1 (6 bases). The CDR3 covers 13 residues. The germline V gene has CDR1 DFQATT and CDR2 SNEGSKA (reference sequence). CDR3 in DNA: TGCGGGGGGCTGGGGTGGGAGAACACTGAAGCTTTCTTT. Its protein product is CGGLGWENTEAFF.

In its sample, this clonotype was seen many times. The chain carries TRBV10-3 and TRBJ2-4; D possibly uses TRBD1 or TRBD2 (5 bases each). The CDR3 is 13 amino acids. Trimming took 3 bases from V and 7 from J, leaving 10 bases between them. Germline CDR1 reads ENHRY; CDR2 reads SYGVKD. The CDR3 region has the DNA TGTGCCATCAGTGAACCCAGGGACAACATTCAGTACTTC. It encodes CAISEPRDNIQYF.

This clonotype was recorded many times. This chain connects TRBV10-3 to TRBJ1-1; D not certain. This CDR3 has 11 residues. CDR1 ENHRY and CDR2 SYGVKD come from the germline V gene. The V and J ends lost 11 bases and 5 bases respectively, with 12 bases between them. The DNA for the CDR3 is TGTGCCGCCGCCGCGGGAACTGAAGCTTTCTTT. This gives the protein CAAAAGTEAFF.

This clonotype showed up many times. The chain links TRBV5-1 to TRBJ2-3, with D unclear. The CDR3 is 17 residues long. V was trimmed by 0 bases and J by 0 bases, leaving 14 bases between them. In germline, CDR1 is SGHRS, CDR2 YFSETQ. As DNA, the CDR3 is TGCGCCAGCAGCTTGGTTTCTGCAGGAAGTAGCACAGATACGCAGTATTTT. Its translation: CASSLVSAGSSTDTQYF.